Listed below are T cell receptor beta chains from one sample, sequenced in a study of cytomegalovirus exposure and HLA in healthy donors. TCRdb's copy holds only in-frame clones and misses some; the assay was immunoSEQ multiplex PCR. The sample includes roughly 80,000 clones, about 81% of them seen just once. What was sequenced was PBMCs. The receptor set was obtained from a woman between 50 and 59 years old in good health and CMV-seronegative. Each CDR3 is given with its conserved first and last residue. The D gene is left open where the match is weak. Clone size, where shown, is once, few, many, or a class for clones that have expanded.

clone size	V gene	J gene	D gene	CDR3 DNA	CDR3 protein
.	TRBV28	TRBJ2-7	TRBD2	TGTGCCAGCAGGGTAGCGGGAGGACCCGAGCAGTACTTC	CASRVAGGPEQYF
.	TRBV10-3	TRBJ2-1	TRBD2	TGTGCCATCTTGGGGAGGGCCGGCTCCTACAATGAGCAGTTCTTC	CAILGRAGSYNEQFF
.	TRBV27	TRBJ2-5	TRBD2	TGTGCCAGCAGGTCGGGACTAGAAGAGACCCAGTACTTC	CASRSGLEETQYF
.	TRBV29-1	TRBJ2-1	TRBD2	TGCAGCGTTGAAGGGACTAGCGTTCCTGAGCAGTTCTTC	CSVEGTSVPEQFF
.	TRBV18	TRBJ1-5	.	TGTGCCAGCTCACCACGGGTCGGGGGAATCAATCAGCCCCAGCATTTT	CASSPRVGGINQPQHF
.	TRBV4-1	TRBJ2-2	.	TGCGCCAGCAGCCCATACACCGGGGAGCTGTTTTTT	CASSPYTGELFF
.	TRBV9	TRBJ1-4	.	TGTGCCAGCAGCGTAGCTCTGGGCGGACTGGAAAAACTGTTTTTT	CASSVALGGLEKLFF
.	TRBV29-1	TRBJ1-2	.	TGCAGCGTTGAAGAAAAGACAGAGAACTATGGCTACACCTTC	CSVEEKTENYGYTF
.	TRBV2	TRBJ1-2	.	TGTGCCAGCAGTGAGAGGGTTCCGCCGCTGGGCTATGGCTACACCTTC	CASSERVPPLGYGYTF
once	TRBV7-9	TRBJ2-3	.	TGTGCCAGCAGCTCCGGGTCCCTCGAGACAGATACGCAGTATTTT	CASSSGSLETDTQYF
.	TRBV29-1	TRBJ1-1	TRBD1	TGCAGCGTTACCGACAGGGGGAACACTGAAGCTTTCTTT	CSVTDRGNTEAFF
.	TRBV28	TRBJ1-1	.	TGTGCCAGCAGTTTATTAGATACTGAAGCTTTCTTT	CASSLLDTEAFF
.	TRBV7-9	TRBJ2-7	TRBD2	TGTGCCAGCAGCTTGTCCCAGCGGGAAGACTACGAGCAGTACTTC	CASSLSQREDYEQYF
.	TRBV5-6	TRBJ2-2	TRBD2	TGTGCCAGCAGCTTCAGAATGTCTAGCGGGAGGGCCGCCGGGGAGCTGTTTTTT	CASSFRMSSGRAAGELFF
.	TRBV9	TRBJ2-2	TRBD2	TGTGCCAGCAGTCTTACAAGCGGGGCTACCGGGGAGCTGTTTTTT	CASSLTSGATGELFF
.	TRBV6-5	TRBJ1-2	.	TGTGCCAGCAGTTACTCCGGGAATGGCTACACCTTC	CASSYSGNGYTF
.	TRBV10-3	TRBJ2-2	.	TGTGCCATCAGTGTGGGGCGGGGCGACACCGGGGAGCTGTTTTTT	CAISVGRGDTGELFF
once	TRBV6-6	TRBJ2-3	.	TGTGCCAGCAGTTTCCTCCATCGCGGCACAGATACGCAGTATTTT	CASSFLHRGTDTQYF
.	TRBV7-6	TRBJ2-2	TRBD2	TGTGCCAGCAGAGAGCGGGGCACCGGGGAGCTGTTTTTT	CASRERGTGELFF
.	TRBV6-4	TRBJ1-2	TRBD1	TGTGCCAGCAGCCCAGGACAGGGGTTTGGCTACACCTTC	CASSPGQGFGYTF
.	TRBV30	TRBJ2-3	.	TGTGCCTGGAGTGTAAAGCGGGTATTCACAGATACGCAGTATTTT	CAWSVKRVFTDTQYF
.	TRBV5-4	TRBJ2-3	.	TGTGCCAGCAGCTCGTCAGGCGGGGTTGGACAGTATTTT	CASSSSGGVGQYF
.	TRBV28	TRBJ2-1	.	TGTGCCAGCAGTTTTACCCGGGGTTTTCGGGACAATGAGCAGTTCTTC	CASSFTRGFRDNEQFF
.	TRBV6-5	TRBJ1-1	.	TGTGCCAGCAGGGGCAGGGAGGGTACTGAAGCTTTCTTT	CASRGREGTEAFF
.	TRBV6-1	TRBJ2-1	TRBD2	TGTGCCAGCAGTGGCCTAGCGGGAGGAATTCTTGGGTCCTACAATGAGCAGTTCTTC	CASSGLAGGILGSYNEQFF
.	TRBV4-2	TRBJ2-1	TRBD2	TGTGCCAGCAGCCCAAATTTCCTAGCGGGGGATTTAAATGAGCAGTTCTTC	CASSPNFLAGDLNEQFF
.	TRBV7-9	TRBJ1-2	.	TGTGCCAGCAGCCTTCTGGGGGGAACCCAAAGGGGCTACACCTTC	CASSLLGGTQRGYTF
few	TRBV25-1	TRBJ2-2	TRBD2	TGTGCCAGCAGTGAGGCCAGCGGGGGGTCAGGCACCGGGGAGCTGTTTTTT	CASSEASGGSGTGELFF
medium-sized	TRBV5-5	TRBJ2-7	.	TGTGCCAGCAGCTTGGAAGTAGCGGTGACCTACGAGCAGTACTTC	CASSLEVAVTYEQYF
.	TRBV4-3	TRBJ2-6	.	TGCGCCAGCAGCCAAGGAACAGCAAGTGGGGCCAACGTCCTGACTTTC	CASSQGTASGANVLTF
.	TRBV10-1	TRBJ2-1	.	TGCGCCAGCAGTGAACGGGGTGTTAGTGGGAGGAAGGATGAGCAGTTCTTC	CASSERGVSGRKDEQFF
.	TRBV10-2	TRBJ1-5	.	TGCGCCAGCAAGGAGAATAGCAATCAGCCCCAGCATTTT	CASKENSNQPQHF
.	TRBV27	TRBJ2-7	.	TGTGCCAGCAGTTTGGGCACCGCCTACGAGCAGTACTTC	CASSLGTAYEQYF
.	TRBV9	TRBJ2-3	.	TGTGCCAGCAGCGCCGTGGGACTCCTCACAGATACGCAGTATTTT	CASSAVGLLTDTQYF
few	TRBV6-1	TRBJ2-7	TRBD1	TGTGCCAGCAGTACGGCCAGGACAGGGTACTACGAGCAGTACTTC	CASSTARTGYYEQYF
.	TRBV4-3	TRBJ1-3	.	TGCGCCAGCAGCCAAGAAGTAATGGGGAGGTTATTGGCCAACACCATATATTTT	CASSQEVMGRLLANTIYF
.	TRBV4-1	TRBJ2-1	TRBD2	TGCGCCAGCAGCCAAGAGACTAGCGGGGGGAACAATGAGCAGTTCTTC	CASSQETSGGNNEQFF
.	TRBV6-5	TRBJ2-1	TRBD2	TGTGCCAGCAGTTATTTAGCGGGGGGGAACAATGAGCAGTTCTTC	CASSYLAGGNNEQFF
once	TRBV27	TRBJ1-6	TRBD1	TGTGCCAGCAACCGGGACAGGGGTTCACCCCTCCACTTT	CASNRDRGSPLHF
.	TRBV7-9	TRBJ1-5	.	TGTGCCAGCAGCTACAATAATCAGCCCCAGCATTTT	CASSYNNQPQHF
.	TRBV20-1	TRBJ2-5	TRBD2	TGCAGTGTGGGGGGGGGAGAGACCCAGTACTTC	CSVGGGETQYF
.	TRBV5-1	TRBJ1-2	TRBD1	TGCGCCAGCAGCTCGGGACAGGGGCACGGCTATGGCTACACCTTC	CASSSGQGHGYGYTF
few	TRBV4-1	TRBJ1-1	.	TGCGCCAGCAGCCAACCTATGCAGGCAATCACTGAAGCTTTCTTT	CASSQPMQAITEAFF
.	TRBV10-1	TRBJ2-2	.	TGCGCCAGCAGTGATCGGCGGGCCGGGGAGCTGTTTTTT	CASSDRRAGELFF
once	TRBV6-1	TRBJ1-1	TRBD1	TGTGCCAGCAGTCGACAGGGGGCTTGGACTGAAGCTTTCTTT	CASSRQGAWTEAFF
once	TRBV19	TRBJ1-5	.	TGTGCCAGTAAGCAAGAGGGATTGAGCAATCAGCCCCAGCATTTT	CASKQEGLSNQPQHF
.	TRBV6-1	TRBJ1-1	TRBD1	TGTGCCAGCAGTGTTACAGGGGGCACTGAAGCTTTCTTT	CASSVTGGTEAFF
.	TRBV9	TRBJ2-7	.	TGTGCCAGCAGCGCAGGTGGGGAGCAGTACTTC	CASSAGGEQYF
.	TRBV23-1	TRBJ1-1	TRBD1	TGCGCCAGCAGTCAAGCCCTGACAGGGAGGTCGATCACGAACACTGAAGCTTTCTTT	CASSQALTGRSITNTEAFF
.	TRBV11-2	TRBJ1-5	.	TGTGCCAGCAGCCCAGTAGGGTTTGGGGAGGATAGCAATCAGCCCCAGCATTTT	CASSPVGFGEDSNQPQHF
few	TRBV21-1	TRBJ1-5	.	TGTGCCAGCAGCAAGGGAGGGAAGTCCAATCAGCCCCAGCATTTT	CASSKGGKSNQPQHF
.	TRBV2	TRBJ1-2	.	TGTGCCAGCACCGCAAGGGGGGGGGTTGGCTATGGCTACACCTTC	CASTARGGVGYGYTF
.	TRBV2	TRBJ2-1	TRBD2	TGTGCCAGCAGTCGGGGGGAGGGCAATGAGCAGTTCTTC	CASSRGEGNEQFF
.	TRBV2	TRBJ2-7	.	TGTGCCAGCAGTGACTTCTACGAGCAGTACTTC	CASSDFYEQYF
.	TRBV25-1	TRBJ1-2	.	TGTGCCAGCAGTGAATTGGGGACACCTTTCTATGGCTACACCTTC	CASSELGTPFYGYTF